The clone carrying this TCR beta chain appeared a single time. This entry belongs to a study of PD-1 blockade in classical Hodgkin lymphoma. V shed 4 bases, J shed 7 bases, and the junction held 9 bases outside the gene matches. CDR3 length equals 15 residues. The germline V gene encodes CDR1 LNHNV and CDR2 YYDKDF (reference sequence). This table comes from immunoSEQ multiplex PCR, and its TCRdb copy is limited to in-frame clones, with some not included. The sample has fewer than 25,000 clones, around 80% seen once. The sample's time point: cycle 4 day 1 (C4D1), after 6 weeks of nivolumab. In every patient, relapse followed autologous stem cell transplantation, while exposure to brentuximab vedotin differed. Complete response, partial response or progressive disease constituted the best response categories observed.

The sequencing used peripheral blood mononuclear cells (PBMCs), collected before the fourth cycle of nivolumab. The rearrangement links TRBV15 to TRBJ1-2; 10 bases map to TRBD1. This receptor was taken from a human donor with classical Hodgkin lymphoma. The CDR3, as DNA: TGTGCCACCAGCAACCAGGGACAGGGGCTCGGTGGCTACACCTTC. This sequence encodes CATSNQGQGLGGYTF.